This T cell receptor (beta chain) appears in the sequencing data of a study of shared clonotypes between healthy human individuals. Study outcomes and limitations: Naive CD4 clonotypes overlapped across a handful of donors at roughly 5%.

Trimming at V came to 5 bases and at J to 8 bases, leaving 6 bases not matched to a gene. The CDR3 spans 13 residues. Germline-derived CDR1 and CDR2 are SGHTA and FQGTGA. Source study methods: Filtering differed, since immunoSEQ gave only junction sequences and no quality scores. Data came from immunoSEQ multiplex PCR; TCRdb stores just in-frame clones and leaves some out. For V, J and clone size, that table is used; D and trimming come from the DNA. The profile shows 2.3 million or so clones, approximately 93% of them singletons. Donation came from healthy HIV-negative adults that had no recent acute infections or vaccinations. In the CD4+ fraction, cells were divided into CD45RA+ naive and CD45RA-negative memory subsets. As to this clone: Its antigen is not known.

This TCR was recovered from a young man in good health. Some clones in this sample may be carry-over from other donors' samples. Material for sequencing was naive CD4+ T cells from PBMCs. Documented subset: CD45RA+ positively selected. The chain is built from TRBV7-3 and TRBJ1-2, with 9 bases lining up with TRBD1. The CDR3 here is CASSPRTGVGYTF. CDR3 DNA sequence: TGTGCCAGCAGCCCACGGACAGGGGTCGGCTACACCTTC.